The present TCR beta chain was sequenced within a study of control samples from healthy donors and cancer patients. V lost 5 bases and J lost 13, with 12 bases in between. Germline V CDR1 and CDR2: SEHNR, FQNEAQ (reference sequence). The CDR3 extends over 11 amino acids. Using immunoSEQ multiplex PCR, the repertoire was profiled, and TCRdb retains in-frame clones only, with some absent. The sample has 90,000 or so clones, 88% seen once. This clone was picked up a small number of times. This sequence joins TRBV7-9 and TRBJ2-1; a possible D gene is TRBD2 (6 bases). The clonotype comes from a woman between 70 and 85 years old in good health. Material for sequencing was blood. CDR3 DNA: TGTGCCAGCAGCACCGGGACTCTTCAGTTCTTC. It translates to CASSTGTLQFF.